A selection of T cell receptor beta chains follows, all from one sample in a study of Siglec-9 on CD8 T cells in melanoma. The protocol was immunoSEQ multiplex PCR, while the TCRdb copy is restricted to in-frame clones and leaves out a portion. The sample has 25,000 to 30,000 clones, roughly 80% seen once; the top ten hold about 6%. Specimen: Siglec-9- CD8+ T cells sorted from blood. These TCRs come from a human donor in good health. CDR3s include the opening cysteine and the closing phenylalanine or tryptophan. Each record gives: J gene, clone size, V gene, D gene, CDR3 protein, CDR3 DNA. A D gene is named only where the DNA matches it firmly. A row's size may be missing; if present it is once, few, many or a size class.

TRBJ2-7 few TRBV19 - CASSISSYEQYF TGTGCCAGTAGTATTTCATCCTACGAGCAGTACTTC
TRBJ1-1 - TRBV9 TRBD1 CASSVALEGRTGAEAFF TGTGCCAGCAGCGTAGCTCTTGAAGGACGGACAGGGGCTGAAGCTTTCTTT
TRBJ2-2 few TRBV5-8 - CASSLRRNTGELFF TGTGCCAGCAGCTTGAGGCGGAACACCGGGGAGCTGTTTTTT
TRBJ1-2 - TRBV21-1 - CASTREGLNYGYTF TGTGCCAGCACCAGGGAAGGTCTTAACTATGGCTACACCTTC
TRBJ1-6 - TRBV6-7 - CASSPFNSPLHF TGTGCCAGCAGTCCCTTCAATTCACCCCTCCACTTT
TRBJ2-3 - TRBV7-9 TRBD2 CASSPRTSPDTQYF TGTGCCAGCAGCCCTCGGACTAGTCCAGATACGCAGTATTTT
TRBJ2-1 - TRBV19 TRBD2 CASSIRDSIAGGRNEQFF TGTGCCAGTAGTATTCGGGATTCCATAGCGGGGGGGCGTAATGAGCAGTTCTTC
TRBJ2-1 - TRBV15 - CATRRGKNSYNEQFF TGTGCCACCAGGCGAGGGAAGAACTCCTACAATGAGCAGTTCTTC
TRBJ2-3 - TRBV11-2 - CASSLGYGKKDTQYF TGTGCCAGCAGCTTAGGCTACGGGAAGAAAGATACGCAGTATTTT
TRBJ2-1 - TRBV27 TRBD2 CASIGLAGQRTYNEQFF TGTGCCAGCATTGGACTAGCGGGGCAAAGAACCTACAATGAGCAGTTCTTC
TRBJ1-1 - TRBV11-2 - CASSLGGNTEAFF TGTGCCAGCAGCTTAGGGGGAAACACTGAAGCTTTCTTT
TRBJ2-3 - TRBV5-6 - CASSLGRSTDTQYF TGTGCCAGCAGCTTGGGGAGATCCACAGATACGCAGTATTTT
TRBJ1-1 - TRBV7-9 - CASSHTLTGGEAFF TGTGCCAGCAGTCATACCCTAACAGGTGGGGAAGCTTTCTTT
TRBJ2-1 - TRBV5-1 - CASSERGYNEQFF TGCGCCAGCAGCGAGAGGGGTTACAATGAGCAGTTCTTC
TRBJ1-1 - TRBV21-1 - CASSKKIQGGDEAFF TGTGCCAGCAGCAAAAAGATACAGGGTGGGGATGAAGCTTTCTTT
TRBJ1-5 - TRBV6-5 - CASSRFPSSNQPQHF TGTGCCAGCAGTCGGTTCCCGAGTAGCAATCAGCCCCAGCATTTT
TRBJ1-3 once TRBV19 - CASSSRTQRSGNTIYF TGTGCCAGTAGTTCCCGAACACAACGCTCTGGAAACACCATATATTTT
TRBJ1-1 - TRBV2 - CASSETRLGVNTEAFF TGTGCCAGCAGTGAGACAAGGTTAGGAGTGAACACTGAAGCTTTCTTT
TRBJ2-5 - TRBV6-6 TRBD2 CASSTLSGEETQYF TGTGCCAGCAGTACCCTAAGCGGGGAAGAGACCCAGTACTTC
TRBJ2-1 - TRBV7-6 TRBD1 CASSLDAGQGIYEQFF TGTGCCAGCAGCTTAGATGCGGGACAGGGTATCTATGAGCAGTTCTTC
TRBJ2-1 - TRBV25-1 - CASSGMPGGLGEQFF TGTGCCAGCAGTGGCATGCCAGGGGGGCTCGGTGAGCAGTTCTTC
TRBJ1-2 - TRBV4-1 TRBD1 CASTRQGAVGYTF TGCGCCAGCACACGACAGGGGGCTGTTGGCTACACCTTC
TRBJ2-1 - TRBV5-1 TRBD1 CASSFRDRAFNNEQFF TGCGCCAGCAGCTTCCGGGACAGGGCTTTCAACAATGAGCAGTTCTTC
TRBJ1-1 - TRBV7-6 - CASSLTESTEAFF TGTGCCAGCAGCTTGACTGAGAGCACTGAAGCTTTCTTT
TRBJ1-1 - TRBV27 - CASSRALENTEAFF TGTGCCAGCAGTAGGGCCCTCGAGAACACTGAAGCTTTCTTT
TRBJ1-1 - TRBV5-6 TRBD1 CASSLGTGSGTEAFF TGTGCCAGCAGCTTGGGGACAGGCTCGGGGACTGAAGCTTTCTTT
TRBJ1-2 - TRBV27 - CASSPLGRGDYGYTF TGTGCCAGCAGCCCCTTGGGGAGGGGGGACTATGGCTACACCTTC
TRBJ2-1 - TRBV29-1 TRBD2 CSVEDQLAGGLNEQFF TGCAGCGTTGAAGATCAACTAGCGGGGGGCCTTAATGAGCAGTTCTTC
TRBJ1-4 once TRBV5-4 TRBD1 CASSEGQGAEKLFF TGTGCCAGCAGTGAGGGACAGGGGGCTGAAAAACTGTTTTTT
TRBJ2-3 - TRBV28 - CASSFRPSTDTQYF TGTGCCAGCAGTTTTCGGCCCTCCACAGATACGCAGTATTTT
TRBJ1-5 once TRBV27 - CASSFRGNQPQHF TGTGCCAGCAGTTTTAGAGGGAATCAGCCCCAGCATTTT
TRBJ2-1 - TRBV27 - CASSPGVADSYNEQFF TGTGCCAGCAGTCCCGGGGTAGCGGACTCCTACAATGAGCAGTTCTTC
TRBJ2-2 - TRBV10-2 TRBD1 CASKDRGTGELFF TGCGCCAGCAAGGACAGGGGCACCGGGGAGCTGTTTTTT
TRBJ2-2 once TRBV7-6 TRBD2 CASSRVAGNTGELFF TGTGCCAGCAGCCGGGTAGCGGGAAACACCGGGGAGCTGTTTTTT
TRBJ2-7 - TRBV19 TRBD1 CASSIGQVTYEQYF TGTGCCAGTAGTATCGGACAGGTAACCTACGAGCAGTACTTC
TRBJ2-1 - TRBV27 - CASSPYGGSSYNEQFF TGTGCCAGCAGTCCCTATGGGGGGAGCTCCTACAATGAGCAGTTCTTC
TRBJ1-4 - TRBV5-4 - CASSTRGVPEKLFF TGTGCCAGCAGCACCCGCGGAGTACCCGAAAAACTGTTTTTT
TRBJ1-2 - TRBV29-1 - CSVEIRDGYTF TGCAGCGTTGAAATTCGGGATGGCTACACCTTC
TRBJ1-1 - TRBV18 - CASSPEGINTEAFF TGTGCCAGCTCACCGGAAGGGATAAACACTGAAGCTTTCTTT
TRBJ2-1 - TRBV7-9 - CASSLDNYNEQFF TGTGCCAGCAGCCTCGACAACTACAATGAGCAGTTCTTC
TRBJ2-3 - TRBV13 - CASSTRLADTQYF TGTGCCAGCAGCACCCGTCTTGCGGATACGCAGTATTTT
TRBJ1-1 - TRBV4-1 TRBD1 CASSPRGMSPDRADTEAFF TGCGCCAGCAGCCCGCGGGGGATGTCTCCCGACAGGGCGGACACTGAAGCTTTCTTT
TRBJ1-1 - TRBV7-2 - CASSLAGRNTEAFF TGTGCCAGCAGCTTAGCTGGTCGGAACACTGAAGCTTTCTTT
TRBJ1-1 few TRBV19 - CAVLTGNTEAFF TGTGCCGTACTTACAGGGAACACTGAAGCTTTCTTT
TRBJ1-1 - TRBV7-9 - CASSLRGTEAFF TGTGCCAGCAGCTTGAGGGGTACTGAAGCTTTCTTT
TRBJ2-7 once TRBV7-6 TRBD1 CASSLGTGAYEQYF TGTGCCAGCAGCTTAGGGACAGGGGCCTACGAGCAGTACTTC
TRBJ2-7 - TRBV19 TRBD1 CASSINFDRGFFNYEQYF TGTGCCAGTAGTATTAACTTCGACAGGGGGTTTTTTAACTACGAGCAGTACTTC
TRBJ2-2 - TRBV7-9 - CASSPQAGELFF TGTGCCAGCAGTCCACAGGCCGGGGAGCTGTTTTTT
TRBJ2-1 - TRBV2 TRBD2 CASSEAWVWTSGDNEQFF TGTGCCAGCAGTGAAGCGTGGGTTTGGACTAGCGGGGACAATGAGCAGTTCTTC
TRBJ1-5 - TRBV27 - CASSLGGRGQPQHF TGTGCCAGCAGTTTAGGGGGACGGGGACAGCCCCAGCATTTT
TRBJ2-7 - TRBV6-5 TRBD2 CASSYSPGGEQYF TGTGCCAGCAGTTACTCCCCGGGGGGCGAGCAGTACTTC
TRBJ1-1 few TRBV19 - CASGQGTANTEAFF TGTGCCAGTGGTCAAGGAACAGCGAACACTGAAGCTTTCTTT
TRBJ2-5 once TRBV9 TRBD1 CASSPNSGTGGWETQYF TGTGCCAGCAGCCCAAACTCCGGGACAGGGGGCTGGGAGACCCAGTACTTC
TRBJ2-5 - TRBV2 TRBD2 CASSETLAGGQETQYF TGTGCCAGCAGTGAAACCTTAGCGGGGGGCCAAGAGACCCAGTACTTC
TRBJ2-7 - TRBV5-6 - CASSLRDSSYEQYF TGTGCCAGCAGCTTGAGGGACTCCTCTTACGAGCAGTACTTC
TRBJ1-2 - TRBV29-1 - CSVLREIGYGYTF TGCAGCGTTCTCAGGGAGATAGGCTATGGCTACACCTTC
TRBJ2-2 - TRBV27 TRBD1 CASSPWDRETGELFF TGTGCCAGCAGTCCCTGGGACAGGGAGACCGGGGAGCTGTTTTTT
TRBJ2-3 - TRBV2 - CAGTTWEGETDTQYF TGTGCCGGCACTACTTGGGAGGGGGAGACAGATACGCAGTATTTT